This record looks at one T cell receptor (beta chain) sequence and its context. The antigen remains unidentified. This sample stems from a study of T-cell reconstitution after alpha-beta-depleted transplantation in children. Study results and caveats: A year had passed since transplant, and T-cell counts and diversity by then came mostly from newly produced T cells.

Construction of the TCRbeta library involved unique molecular identifiers. MiXCR was run by TCRdb on the PCR reads, yielding one entry per CDR3 protein. The sample consists of approximately 500,000 distinct CDR3 sequences, roughly a quarter of them appearing once. The germline V gene has CDR1 SGHRS and CDR2 YFSETQ. Trimming at V came to 5 bases and at J to 0 bases, leaving 7 bases not matched to a gene. CDR3 length: 15 residues. The origin of this receptor is a boy under two years old with Wiskott-Aldrich syndrome, due to receive a stem cell transplant. The input for sequencing was PBMCs, taken before TCRalphabeta/CD19-depleted stem cell transplant. The chain combines TRBV5-1 with TRBJ1-1; 7 positions agree with TRBD1. CDR3 amino acids: CASSFSGGMNTEAFF. The CDR3 DNA reads TGCGCCAGCAGTTTTTCAGGGGGAATGAACACTGAAGCTTTCTTT.